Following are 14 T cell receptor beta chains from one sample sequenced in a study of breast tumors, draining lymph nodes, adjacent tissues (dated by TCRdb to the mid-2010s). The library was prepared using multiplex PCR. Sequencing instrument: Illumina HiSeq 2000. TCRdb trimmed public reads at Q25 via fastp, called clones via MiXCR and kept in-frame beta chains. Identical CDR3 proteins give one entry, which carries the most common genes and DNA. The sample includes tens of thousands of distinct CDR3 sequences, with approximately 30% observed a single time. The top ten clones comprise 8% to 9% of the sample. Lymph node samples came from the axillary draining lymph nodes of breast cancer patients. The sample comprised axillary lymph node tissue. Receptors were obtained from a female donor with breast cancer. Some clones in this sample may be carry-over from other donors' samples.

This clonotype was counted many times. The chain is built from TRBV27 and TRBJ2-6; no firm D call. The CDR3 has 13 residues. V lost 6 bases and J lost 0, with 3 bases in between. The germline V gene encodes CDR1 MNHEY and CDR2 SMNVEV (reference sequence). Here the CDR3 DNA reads TGTGCCAGCAGGGGCTCTGGGGCCAACGTCCTGACTTTC. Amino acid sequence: CASRGSGANVLTF.

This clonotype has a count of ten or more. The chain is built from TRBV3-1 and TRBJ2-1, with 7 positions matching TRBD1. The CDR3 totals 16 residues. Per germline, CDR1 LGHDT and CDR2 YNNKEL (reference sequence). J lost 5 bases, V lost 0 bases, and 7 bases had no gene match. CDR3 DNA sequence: TGTGCCAGCAGCCAAGATCGAAGGGGGCGGCACAATGAGCAGTTCTTC. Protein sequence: CASSQDRRGRHNEQFF.

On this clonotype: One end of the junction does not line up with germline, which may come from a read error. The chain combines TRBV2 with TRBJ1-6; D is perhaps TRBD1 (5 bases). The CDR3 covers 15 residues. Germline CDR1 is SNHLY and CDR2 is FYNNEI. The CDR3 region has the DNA TGTGCCAGCAAGAGTGAGACAGCCCCTAATTCCCCCCTCCACTTT. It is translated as CASKSETAPNSPLHF.

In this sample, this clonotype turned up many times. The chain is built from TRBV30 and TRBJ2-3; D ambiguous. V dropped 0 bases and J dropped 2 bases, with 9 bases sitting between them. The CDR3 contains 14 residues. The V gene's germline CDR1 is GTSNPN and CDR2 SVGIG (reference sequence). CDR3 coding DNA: TGTGCCTGGAGTGTATTGGTCGACACAGATACGCAGTATTTT. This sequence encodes CAWSVLVDTDTQYF.

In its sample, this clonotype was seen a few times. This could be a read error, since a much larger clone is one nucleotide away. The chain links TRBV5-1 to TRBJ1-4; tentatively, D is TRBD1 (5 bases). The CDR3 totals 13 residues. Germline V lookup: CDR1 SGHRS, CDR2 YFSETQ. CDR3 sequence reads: CASSLRGDENLFF. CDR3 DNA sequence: TGCGCCAGCAGTTTACGAGGGGACGAAAACCTGTTTTTT.

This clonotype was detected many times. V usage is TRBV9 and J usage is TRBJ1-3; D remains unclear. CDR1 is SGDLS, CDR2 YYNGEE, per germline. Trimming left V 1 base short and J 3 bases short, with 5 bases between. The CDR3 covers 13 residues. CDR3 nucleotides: TGTGCCAGCAGCGTAAGTCTTGGAAACACCATATATTTT. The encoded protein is CASSVSLGNTIYF. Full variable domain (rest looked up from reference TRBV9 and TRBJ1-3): DSGVTQTPKHLITATGQRVTLRCSPRSGDLSVYWYQQSLDQGLQFLIQYYNGEERAKGNILERFSAQQFPDLHSELNLSSLELGDSALYFCASSVSLGNTIYFGEGSWLTVV.

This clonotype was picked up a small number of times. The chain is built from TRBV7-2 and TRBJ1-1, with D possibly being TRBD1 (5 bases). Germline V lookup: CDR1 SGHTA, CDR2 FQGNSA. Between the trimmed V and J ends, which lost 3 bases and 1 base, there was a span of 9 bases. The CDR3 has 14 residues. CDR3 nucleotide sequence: TGTGCCAGCAGCTTTCAGGGTCGGAACACTGAAGCTTTCTTT. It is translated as CASSFQGRNTEAFF.

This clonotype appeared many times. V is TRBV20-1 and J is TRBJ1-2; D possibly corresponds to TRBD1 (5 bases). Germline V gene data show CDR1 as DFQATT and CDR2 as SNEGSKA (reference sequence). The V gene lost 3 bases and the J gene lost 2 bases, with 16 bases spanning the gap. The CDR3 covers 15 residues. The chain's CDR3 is CSASKRDGGNYGYTF. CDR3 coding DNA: TGCAGTGCTAGTAAACGGGATGGGGGAAACTATGGCTACACCTTC.

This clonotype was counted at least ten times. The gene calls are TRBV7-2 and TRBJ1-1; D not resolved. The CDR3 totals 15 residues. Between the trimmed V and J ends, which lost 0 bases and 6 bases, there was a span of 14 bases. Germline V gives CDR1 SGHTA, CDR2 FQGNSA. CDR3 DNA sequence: TGTGCCAGCAGCTTAGCGTCAGGCCCCAGCGCTGAAGCTTTCTTT. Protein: CASSLASGPSAEAFF. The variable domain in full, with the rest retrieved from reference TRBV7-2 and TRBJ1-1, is GAGVSQSPSNKVTEKGKDVELRCDPISGHTALYWYRQSLGQGLEFLIYFQGNSAPDKSGLPSDRFSAERTGGSVSTLTIQRTQQEDSAVYLCASSLASGPSAEAFFGQGTRLTVV.

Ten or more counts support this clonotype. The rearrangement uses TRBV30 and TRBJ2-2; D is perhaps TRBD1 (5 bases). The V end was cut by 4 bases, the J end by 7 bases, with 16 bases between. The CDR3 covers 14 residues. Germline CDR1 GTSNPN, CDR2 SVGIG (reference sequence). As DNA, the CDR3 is TGTGCCTGGATTGGACAAAGCAACGGCGGGGAGCTGTTTTTT. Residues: CAWIGQSNGGELFF.

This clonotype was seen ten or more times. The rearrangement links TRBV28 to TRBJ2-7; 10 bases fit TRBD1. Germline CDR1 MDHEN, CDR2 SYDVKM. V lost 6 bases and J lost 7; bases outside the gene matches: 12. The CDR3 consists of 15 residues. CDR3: CASRLGGGQGFEQYF. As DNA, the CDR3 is TGTGCCAGCAGACTGGGTGGGGGACAGGGGTTTGAGCAGTACTTC. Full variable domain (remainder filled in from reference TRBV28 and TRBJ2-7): DVKVTQSSRYLVKRTGEKVFLECVQDMDHENMFWYRQDPGLGLRLIYFSYDVKMKEKGDIPEGYSVSREKKERFSLILESASTNQTSMYLCASRLGGGQGFEQYFGPGTRLTVT.

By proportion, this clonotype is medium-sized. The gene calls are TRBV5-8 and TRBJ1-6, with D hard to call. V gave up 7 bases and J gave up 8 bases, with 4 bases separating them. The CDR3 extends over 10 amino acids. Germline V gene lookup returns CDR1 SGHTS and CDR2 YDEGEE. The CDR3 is CASSYSPLHF. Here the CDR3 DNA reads TGTGCCAGCTCCTATTCACCCCTCCACTTT.

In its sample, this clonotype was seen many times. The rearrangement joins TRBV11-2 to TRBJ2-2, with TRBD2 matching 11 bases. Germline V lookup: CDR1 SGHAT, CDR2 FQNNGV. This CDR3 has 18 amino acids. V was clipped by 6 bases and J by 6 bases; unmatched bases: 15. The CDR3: CASSYQLAGEFPPGELFF. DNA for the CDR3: TGTGCCAGCAGTTACCAACTAGCGGGAGAGTTCCCCCCCGGGGAGCTGTTTTTT. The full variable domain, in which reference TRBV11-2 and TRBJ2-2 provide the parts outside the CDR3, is EAGVAQSPRYKIIEKRQSVAFWCNPISGHATLYWYQQILGQGPKLLIQFQNNGVVDDSQLPKDRFSAERLKGVDSTLKIQPAKLEDSAVYLCASSYQLAGEFPPGELFFGEGSRLTVL.

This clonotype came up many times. CDR3 DNA sequence: TGTGCCAGCAGCTTGGGCAGGGGTTACGAGCAGTACTTC. Translating it yields CASSLGRGYEQYF. V and J are TRBV11-2 and TRBJ2-7, with D perhaps matching TRBD1 (6 bases). Germline CDR1 SGHAT, CDR2 FQNNGV. There are 13 residues in the CDR3. Trimming shortened V by 3 bases and J by 4 bases, and 10 bases separated the two germline ends. The variable domain in full, with the rest retrieved from reference TRBV11-2 and TRBJ2-7, is EAGVAQSPRYKIIEKRQSVAFWCNPISGHATLYWYQQILGQGPKLLIQFQNNGVVDDSQLPKDRFSAERLKGVDSTLKIQPAKLEDSAVYLCASSLGRGYEQYFGPGTRLTVT.